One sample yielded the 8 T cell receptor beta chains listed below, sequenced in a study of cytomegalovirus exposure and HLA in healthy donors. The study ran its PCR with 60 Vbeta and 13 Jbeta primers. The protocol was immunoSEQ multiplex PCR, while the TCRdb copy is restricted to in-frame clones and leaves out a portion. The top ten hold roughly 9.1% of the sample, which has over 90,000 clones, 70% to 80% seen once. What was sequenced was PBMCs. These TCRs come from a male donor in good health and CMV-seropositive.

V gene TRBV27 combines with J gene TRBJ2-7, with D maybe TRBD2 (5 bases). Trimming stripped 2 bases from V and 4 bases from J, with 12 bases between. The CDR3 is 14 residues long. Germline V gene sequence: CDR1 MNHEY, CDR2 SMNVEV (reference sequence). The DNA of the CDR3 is TGTGCCAGCAGTTTACTGATAGGCGGGTACGAGCAGTACTTC. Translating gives CASSLLIGGYEQYF.

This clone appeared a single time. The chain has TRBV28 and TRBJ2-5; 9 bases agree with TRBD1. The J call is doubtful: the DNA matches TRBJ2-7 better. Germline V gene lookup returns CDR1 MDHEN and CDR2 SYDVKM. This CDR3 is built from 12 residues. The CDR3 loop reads CATTGGKYEQYF. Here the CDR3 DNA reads TGTGCCACCACAGGGGGCAAGTACGAGCAGTACTTC.

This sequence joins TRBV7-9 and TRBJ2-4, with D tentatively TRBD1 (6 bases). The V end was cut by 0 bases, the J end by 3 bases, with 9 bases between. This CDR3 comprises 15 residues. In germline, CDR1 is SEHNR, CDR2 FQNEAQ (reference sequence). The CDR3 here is CASSLARGVKNIQYF. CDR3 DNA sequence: TGTGCCAGCAGCTTAGCCAGGGGTGTCAAAAACATTCAGTACTTC.

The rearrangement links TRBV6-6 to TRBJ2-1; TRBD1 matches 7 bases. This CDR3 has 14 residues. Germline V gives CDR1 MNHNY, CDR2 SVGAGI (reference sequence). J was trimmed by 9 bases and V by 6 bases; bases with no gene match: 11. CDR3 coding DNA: TGTGCCAGCAGCCCCGGGACAGCGACGCCTGAGCAGTTCTTC. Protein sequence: CASSPGTATPEQFF.

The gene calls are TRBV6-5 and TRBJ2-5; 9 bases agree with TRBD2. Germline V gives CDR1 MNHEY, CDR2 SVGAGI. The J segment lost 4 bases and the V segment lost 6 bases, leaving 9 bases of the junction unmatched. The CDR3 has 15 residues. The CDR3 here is CASRGGGRVGETQYF. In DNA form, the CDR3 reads TGTGCCAGCAGGGGGGGCGGGAGGGTGGGAGAGACCCAGTACTTC.

This CDR3 reads CASSPTEKGTEAFF. The CDR3, as DNA: TGCGCCAGCAGCCCGACAGAGAAAGGGACTGAAGCTTTCTTT. The chain employs TRBV5-1 and TRBJ1-1; possible D gene TRBD1, 5 bases. V gave up 4 bases and J gave up 5 bases, with 15 bases separating them. This CDR3 comprises 14 residues. Per germline, CDR1 SGHRS and CDR2 YFSETQ.

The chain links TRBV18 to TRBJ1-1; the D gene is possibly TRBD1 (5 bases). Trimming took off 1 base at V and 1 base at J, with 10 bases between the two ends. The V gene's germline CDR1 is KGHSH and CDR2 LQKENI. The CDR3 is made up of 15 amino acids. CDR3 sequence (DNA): TGTGCCAGCTCACCACAAGGACAAAGGAACACTGAAGCTTTCTTT. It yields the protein CASSPQGQRNTEAFF. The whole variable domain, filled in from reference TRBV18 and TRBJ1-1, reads NAGVMQNPRHLVRRRGQEARLRCSPMKGHSHVYWYRQLPEEGLKFMVYLQKENIIDESGMPKERFSAEFPKEGPSILRIQQVVRGDSAAYFCASSPQGQRNTEAFFGQGTRLTVV.

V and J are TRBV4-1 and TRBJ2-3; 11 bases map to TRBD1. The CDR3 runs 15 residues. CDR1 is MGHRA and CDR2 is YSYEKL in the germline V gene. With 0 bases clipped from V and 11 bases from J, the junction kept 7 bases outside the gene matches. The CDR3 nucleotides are TGCGCCAGCAGCCAAGAAGGGACAGGGGGAATTGGGCAGTATTTT. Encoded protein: CASSQEGTGGIGQYF.